This is a list of T cell receptor beta chains from one sample in a study of shared clonotypes between healthy human individuals. Assay: immunoSEQ multiplex PCR; the TCRdb copy retains only in-frame clones and omits some. Of some 2.3 million clones in the sample, roughly 93% are singletons; the top ten hold 0.39%. The sample consisted of naive CD4+ T cells from PBMCs. These receptors all stem from a young man in good health. Some clones in this sample may be carry-over from other donors' samples. Both conserved end residues are part of each CDR3. The order of the fields is clone size, D gene, J gene, V gene, CDR3 DNA, CDR3 protein. D genes are given only for firm matches. Rows give clone size only sometimes, using once, few, many, or a class for an expanded clone.

clone_size: once; d_call: TRBD2; j_call: TRBJ2-3; v_call: TRBV7-8; cdr3_nt: TGTGCCAGCAGCTTAACCGGACTAGCGGGAGGAGGGAATACGCAGTATTTT; cdr3_aa: CASSLTGLAGGGNTQYF
clone_size: few; d_call: .; j_call: TRBJ2-5; v_call: TRBV18; cdr3_nt: TGTGCCAGCTCACCCGCCGGGCAAGAGACCCAGTACTTC; cdr3_aa: CASSPAGQETQYF
clone_size: .; d_call: .; j_call: TRBJ1-4; v_call: TRBV4-1; cdr3_nt: TGCGCCAGCAGCAGAACCGGGACATTCAATGAAAAACTGTTTTTT; cdr3_aa: CASSRTGTFNEKLFF
clone_size: .; d_call: TRBD1; j_call: TRBJ1-2; v_call: TRBV19; cdr3_nt: TGTGCCAGTAGTATCCAGGGGGGCTATGGCTACACCTTC; cdr3_aa: CASSIQGGYGYTF
clone_size: .; d_call: .; j_call: TRBJ1-2; v_call: TRBV30; cdr3_nt: TGTGCCTGCCAGGTTTTCAACTATGGCTACACCTTC; cdr3_aa: CACQVFNYGYTF
clone_size: .; d_call: .; j_call: TRBJ2-6; v_call: TRBV7-2; cdr3_nt: TGTGCCAGCCAACAGGGAGTTCGGTCTGGGGCCAACGTCCTGACTTTC; cdr3_aa: CASQQGVRSGANVLTF
clone_size: .; d_call: TRBD1; j_call: TRBJ2-7; v_call: TRBV7-3; cdr3_nt: TGTGCCAGCAGCTCACAAGGACAGGCCGGCGAGCAGTACTTC; cdr3_aa: CASSSQGQAGEQYF
clone_size: .; d_call: .; j_call: TRBJ1-3; v_call: TRBV29-1; cdr3_nt: TGCAGCGTTGGAAGTGGAGGAAACACCATATATTTT; cdr3_aa: CSVGSGGNTIYF
clone_size: .; d_call: .; j_call: TRBJ2-5; v_call: TRBV7-2; cdr3_nt: TGTGCCAGCAGGCTTCGCGGTAGCGGACAAGAGACCCAGTACTTC; cdr3_aa: CASRLRGSGQETQYF
clone_size: .; d_call: TRBD1; j_call: TRBJ2-1; v_call: TRBV5-5; cdr3_nt: TGTGCCAGCAGTTACACCGGGACAGGGGCCTACAATGAGCAGTTCTTC; cdr3_aa: CASSYTGTGAYNEQFF
clone_size: once; d_call: .; j_call: TRBJ2-1; v_call: TRBV7-9; cdr3_nt: TGTGCCAGCAGCTTAGGTATGGTAGGGACTGGGTTCAATGAGCAGTTCTTC; cdr3_aa: CASSLGMVGTGFNEQFF
clone_size: .; d_call: .; j_call: TRBJ2-1; v_call: TRBV27; cdr3_nt: TGTGCCAGCAGTTGGACCGAGAGCTCCTACAATGAGCAGTTCTTC; cdr3_aa: CASSWTESSYNEQFF
clone_size: .; d_call: TRBD1; j_call: TRBJ1-5; v_call: TRBV5-6; cdr3_nt: TGTGCCAGCAGCAGGGGACAGGGGATGTATCAGCCCCAGCATTTT; cdr3_aa: CASSRGQGMYQPQHF
clone_size: .; d_call: TRBD2; j_call: TRBJ2-7; v_call: TRBV7-2; cdr3_nt: TGTGCCAGCAGCTTTCGACTAGCGGGAGCCAGGACCTACGAGCAGTACTTC; cdr3_aa: CASSFRLAGARTYEQYF
clone_size: few; d_call: .; j_call: TRBJ2-7; v_call: TRBV28; cdr3_nt: TGTGCCAGCAAAAGGGGCACCTACGAGCAGTACTTC; cdr3_aa: CASKRGTYEQYF
clone_size: .; d_call: .; j_call: TRBJ1-2; v_call: TRBV28; cdr3_nt: TGTGCCAGCAGTCAATCTCCTAACACTCGGGGCTACACCTTC; cdr3_aa: CASSQSPNTRGYTF
clone_size: once; d_call: TRBD1; j_call: TRBJ2-6; v_call: TRBV19; cdr3_nt: TGTGCCAGTAGTACAACAGGGGCTGGGGCCAACGTCCTGACTTTC; cdr3_aa: CASSTTGAGANVLTF
clone_size: once; d_call: TRBD1; j_call: TRBJ2-5; v_call: TRBV7-3; cdr3_nt: TGTGCCAGCAGCCTCTCCCGACAGGGGGGAAAAGAGACCCAGTACTTC; cdr3_aa: CASSLSRQGGKETQYF
clone_size: .; d_call: TRBD1; j_call: TRBJ2-5; v_call: TRBV5-4; cdr3_nt: TGTGCCAGCAGCACGACACAGGGGGAGACCCAGTACTTC; cdr3_aa: CASSTTQGETQYF
clone_size: .; d_call: .; j_call: TRBJ2-1; v_call: TRBV9; cdr3_nt: TGTGCCAGCAGCGTTTCAGCATACTCCAATGAGCAGTTCTTC; cdr3_aa: CASSVSAYSNEQFF
clone_size: .; d_call: .; j_call: TRBJ1-5; v_call: TRBV21-1; cdr3_nt: TGTGCCAGCAGCAAAGGTTTCTTCTCAAATCAGCCCCAGCATTTT; cdr3_aa: CASSKGFFSNQPQHF
clone_size: .; d_call: TRBD1; j_call: TRBJ1-3; v_call: TRBV2; cdr3_nt: TGTGCCAGCAGTGCCGACAGGGGGAGGGACACCATATATTTT; cdr3_aa: CASSADRGRDTIYF
clone_size: .; d_call: TRBD1; j_call: TRBJ2-1; v_call: TRBV29-1; cdr3_nt: TGCAGCGGGGGAAGGGGGCTGAATGAGCAGTTCTTC; cdr3_aa: CSGGRGLNEQFF
clone_size: .; d_call: TRBD1; j_call: TRBJ2-1; v_call: TRBV4-1; cdr3_nt: TGCGCCAGCAGCCAAGAGGGTTTCGTCGGGGACAGGTACTACAATGAGCAGTTCTTC; cdr3_aa: CASSQEGFVGDRYYNEQFF
clone_size: .; d_call: .; j_call: TRBJ1-5; v_call: TRBV6-5; cdr3_nt: TGTGCCAGCAGTTCGGGAAACAGGGAGCCCCAGCATTTT; cdr3_aa: CASSSGNREPQHF
clone_size: .; d_call: TRBD1; j_call: TRBJ2-7; v_call: TRBV11-3; cdr3_nt: TGTGCCAGCAGCTCCCAGGGACAGGACGAGCAGTACTTC; cdr3_aa: CASSSQGQDEQYF
clone_size: .; d_call: .; j_call: TRBJ2-1; v_call: TRBV6-5; cdr3_nt: TGTGCCAGCAGTTACGCCGGGGAAGTCCCCCGGAATGAGCAGTTCTTC; cdr3_aa: CASSYAGEVPRNEQFF
clone_size: .; d_call: TRBD1; j_call: TRBJ1-3; v_call: TRBV7-9; cdr3_nt: TGTGCCAGCAGCTTAGGCAACTACAGGGGGCTCTCTGGAAACACCATATATTTT; cdr3_aa: CASSLGNYRGLSGNTIYF